This T cell receptor (beta chain) was identified during a study of technical replicates of blood from a few donors. Germline CDR1 is SGHRS and CDR2 is YFSETQ. Trimming took off 0 bases at V and 7 bases at J, with 11 bases between the two ends. CDR3 length: 14 residues. Profiled with immunoSEQ multiplex PCR; TCRdb holds only in-frame clones, not every one. The sample has under 85,000 clones, around 97% seen once; the top ten hold over 0.15%. The gene calls are TRBV5-1 and TRBJ2-1; tentative D call: TRBD2 (5 bases). This clonotype originated in a human donor in good health. Sample: T cells isolated from PBMCs. This CDR3 reads CASSLGPTRNEQFF. The CDR3 DNA reads as TGCGCCAGCAGCTTGGGTCCTACTAGGAATGAGCAGTTCTTC.